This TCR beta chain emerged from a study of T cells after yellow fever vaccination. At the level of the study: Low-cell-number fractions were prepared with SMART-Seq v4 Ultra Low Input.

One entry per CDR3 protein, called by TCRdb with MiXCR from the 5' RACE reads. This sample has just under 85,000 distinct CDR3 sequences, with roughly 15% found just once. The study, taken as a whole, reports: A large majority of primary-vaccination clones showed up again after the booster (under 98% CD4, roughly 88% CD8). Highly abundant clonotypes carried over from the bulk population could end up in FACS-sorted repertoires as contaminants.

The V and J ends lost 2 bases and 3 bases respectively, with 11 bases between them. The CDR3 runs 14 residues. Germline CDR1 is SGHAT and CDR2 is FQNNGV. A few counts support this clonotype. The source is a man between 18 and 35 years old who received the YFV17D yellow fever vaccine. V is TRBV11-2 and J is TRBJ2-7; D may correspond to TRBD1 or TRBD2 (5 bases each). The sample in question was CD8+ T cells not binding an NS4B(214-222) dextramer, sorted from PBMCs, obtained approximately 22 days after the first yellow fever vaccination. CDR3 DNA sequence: TGTGCCAGCAGCTTATACCGGGGACGCTACGAGCAGTACTTC. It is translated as CASSLYRGRYEQYF.